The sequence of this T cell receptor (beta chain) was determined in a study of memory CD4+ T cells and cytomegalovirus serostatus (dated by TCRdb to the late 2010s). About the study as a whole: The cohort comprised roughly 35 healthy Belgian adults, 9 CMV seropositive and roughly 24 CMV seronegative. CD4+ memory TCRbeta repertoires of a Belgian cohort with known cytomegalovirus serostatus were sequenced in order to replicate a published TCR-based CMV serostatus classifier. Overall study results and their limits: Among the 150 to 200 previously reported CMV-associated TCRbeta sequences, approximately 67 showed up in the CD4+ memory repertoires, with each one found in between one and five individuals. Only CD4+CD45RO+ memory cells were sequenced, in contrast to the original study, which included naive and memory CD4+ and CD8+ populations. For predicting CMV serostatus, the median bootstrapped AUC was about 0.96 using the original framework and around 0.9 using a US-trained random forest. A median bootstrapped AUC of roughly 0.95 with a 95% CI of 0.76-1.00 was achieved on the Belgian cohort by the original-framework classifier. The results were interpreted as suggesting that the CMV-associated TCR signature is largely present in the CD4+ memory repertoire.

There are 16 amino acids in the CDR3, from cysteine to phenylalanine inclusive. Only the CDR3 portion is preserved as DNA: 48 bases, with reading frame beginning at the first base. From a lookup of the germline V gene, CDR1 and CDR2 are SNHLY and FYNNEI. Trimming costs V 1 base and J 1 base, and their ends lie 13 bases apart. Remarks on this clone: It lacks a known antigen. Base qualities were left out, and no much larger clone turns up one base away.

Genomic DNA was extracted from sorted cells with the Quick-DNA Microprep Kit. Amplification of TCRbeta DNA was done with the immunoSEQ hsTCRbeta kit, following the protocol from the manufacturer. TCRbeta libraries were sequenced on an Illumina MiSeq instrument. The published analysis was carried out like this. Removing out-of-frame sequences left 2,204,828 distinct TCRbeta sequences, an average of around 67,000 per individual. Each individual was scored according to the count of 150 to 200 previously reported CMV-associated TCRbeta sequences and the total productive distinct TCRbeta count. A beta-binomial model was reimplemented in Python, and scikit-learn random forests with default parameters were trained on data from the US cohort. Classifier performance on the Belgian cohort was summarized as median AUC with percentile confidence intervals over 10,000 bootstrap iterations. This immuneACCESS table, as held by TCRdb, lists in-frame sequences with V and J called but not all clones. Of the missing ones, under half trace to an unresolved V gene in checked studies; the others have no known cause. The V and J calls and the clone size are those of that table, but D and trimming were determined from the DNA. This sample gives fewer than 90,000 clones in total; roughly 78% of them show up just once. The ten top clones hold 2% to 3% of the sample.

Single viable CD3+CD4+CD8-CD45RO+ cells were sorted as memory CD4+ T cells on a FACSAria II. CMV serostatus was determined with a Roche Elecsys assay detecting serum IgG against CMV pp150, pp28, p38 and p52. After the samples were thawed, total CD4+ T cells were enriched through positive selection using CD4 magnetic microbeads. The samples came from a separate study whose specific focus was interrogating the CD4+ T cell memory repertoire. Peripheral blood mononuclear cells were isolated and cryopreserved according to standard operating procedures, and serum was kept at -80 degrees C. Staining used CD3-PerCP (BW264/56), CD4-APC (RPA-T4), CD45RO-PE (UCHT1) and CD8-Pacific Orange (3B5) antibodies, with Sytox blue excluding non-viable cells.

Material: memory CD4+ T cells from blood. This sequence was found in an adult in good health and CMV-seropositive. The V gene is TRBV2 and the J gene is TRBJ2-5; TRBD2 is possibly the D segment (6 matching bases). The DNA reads TGTGCCAGCAGTGAAGAGGCTAGCGATACCCAAGAGACCCAGTACTTC. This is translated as CASSEEASDTQETQYF.